Listed here are 20 T cell receptor beta chains from one sample, sequenced in a study of cytomegalovirus exposure and HLA in healthy donors. Assay: immunoSEQ multiplex PCR; the TCRdb copy retains only in-frame clones and omits some. The sample has some 90,000 clones; 95% to 97% are singletons. Sequencing was performed on PBMCs. These TCRs come from a young man in good health and CMV-seronegative.

Here the CDR3 reads CAWSPRVKAYGYTF. CDR3 sequence (DNA): TGTGCCTGGAGTCCCAGGGTGAAGGCCTATGGCTACACCTTC. The V and J genes are TRBV30 and TRBJ1-2, with D maybe TRBD1 (5 bases). CDR3 length equals 14 residues. The germline gives CDR1 GTSNPN, CDR2 SVGIG (reference sequence). The germline V and J ends were trimmed by 2 bases and 4 bases, with 14 bases remaining between them. Variable domain in full (rest from reference TRBV30 and TRBJ1-2): SQTIHQWPATLVQPVGSPLSLECTVEGTSNPNLYWYRQAAGRGLQLLFYSVGIGQISSEVPQNLSASRPQDRQFILSSKKLLLSDSGFYLCAWSPRVKAYGYTFGSGTRLTVV.

The chain has TRBV6-5 and TRBJ1-4; D is unclear. Deletions cut 8 bases from V and 4 bases from J, with 5 bases between. The CDR3 is made up of 11 amino acids. The germline V gene encodes CDR1 MNHEY and CDR2 SVGAGI. In nucleotides, the CDR3 is TGTGCCAGCGCGCATAATGAAAAACTGTTTTTT. The encoded protein is CASAHNEKLFF.

The gene calls are TRBV28 and TRBJ1-1, with a tentative D call TRBD1 (5 bases). V lost 6 bases and J lost 4, with 18 bases in between. Germline-derived CDR1 and CDR2 are MDHEN and SYDVKM. The CDR3 length is 15 residues. DNA for the CDR3: TGTGCCAGCAGGGCGTGGGGCGGGGGTGTCACTGAAGCTTTCTTT. It encodes CASRAWGGGVTEAFF.

The sample holds a few counts of this clone. The chain carries TRBV19 and TRBJ2-3; 7 nucleotides agree with TRBD2. The CDR3 sequence is 15 residues long. J lost 8 bases, V lost 5 bases, and 13 bases had no gene match. The germline V gene has CDR1 LNHDA and CDR2 SQIVND (reference sequence). Here the CDR3 reads CASSSTSKGLSTQYF. DNA for the CDR3: TGTGCCAGTAGTTCGACTAGCAAGGGGTTGAGTACGCAGTATTTT.

This sequence joins TRBV7-8 and TRBJ2-7; 9 bases line up with TRBD2. The CDR3 is 13 residues long. Germline V CDR1 and CDR2: SGHVS, FQNEAQ. V lost 10 bases to trimming and J lost 2 bases; unmatched junction nucleotides: 6. CDR3 nucleotide sequence: TGTGCCACGCGGGCGGGAGGGACCTACGAGCAGTACGTC. Translation: CATRAGGTYEQYV.

The V and J genes are TRBV15 and TRBJ2-2; 10 bases fit TRBD2. V shed 3 bases, J shed 5 bases, and the junction held 6 bases outside the gene matches. CDR3 length: 16 residues. Germline loops: CDR1 LNHNV, CDR2 YYDKDF (reference sequence). In DNA, the CDR3 is TGTGCCACCAGCAGGGCTAGCGGGAGACGAACCGGGGAGCTGTTTTTT. This gives the protein CATSRASGRRTGELFF.

The CDR3 DNA is TGTGCCAGCAGTCGGCTTTTGGGAGCGCACACAGATACGCAGTATTTT. Its translation is CASSRLLGAHTDTQYF. The genes are TRBV2 and TRBJ2-3; D is possibly TRBD2 (5 bases). The CDR3 extends over 16 amino acids. The V and J ends lost 5 bases and 2 bases respectively, with 17 bases between them. The V gene's germline CDR1 is SNHLY and CDR2 FYNNEI.

J is TRBJ2-2 and V is TRBV28, with unresolved D. Trimming took off 2 bases at V and 3 bases at J, with 13 bases between the two ends. Germline loops: CDR1 MDHEN, CDR2 SYDVKM. The CDR3 is made up of 16 amino acids. This CDR3 reads CASSLIEGADTGELFF. In nucleotides, the CDR3 is TGTGCCAGCAGTTTAATTGAAGGTGCGGACACCGGGGAGCTGTTTTTT.

The V and J genes are TRBV27 and TRBJ1-5; 10 bases fit TRBD1. The CDR3 sequence is 17 residues long. Trimming took 0 bases from V and 6 from J; bases not matched to a gene: 8. Germline V lookup: CDR1 MNHEY, CDR2 SMNVEV (reference sequence). DNA for the CDR3: TGTGCCAGCAGTTTATCGTATCGACAGGGGGCTGGTCAGCCCCAGCATTTT. Protein sequence: CASSLSYRQGAGQPQHF.

The chain combines TRBV19 with TRBJ2-1, with a tentative D call TRBD1 (5 bases). The CDR3 covers 15 residues. CDR1 and CDR2 (germline): LNHDA, SQIVND (reference sequence). V was trimmed by 1 base and J by 8 bases, leaving 15 bases between them. The CDR3 coding sequence is TGTGCCAGTAGTATAGCTAGGGGTGTTGTCGATGAGCAGTTCTTC. It yields the protein CASSIARGVVDEQFF.

The chain combines TRBV6-1 with TRBJ2-7; the match to TRBD1 covers 7 bases. The CDR3 covers 14 residues. Germline V gene data show CDR1 as MNHNS and CDR2 as SASEGT. J gave up 0 bases and V 10 bases, and 9 bases lay outside the gene matches. The CDR3 region is CATGTGAHSYEQYV. The CDR3 nucleotides are TGTGCCACAGGCACAGGGGCCCACTCCTACGAGCAGTACGTC.

CDR3 loop: CASSLVQGYQETQYF. The CDR3 coding sequence is TGTGCCAGCAGCTTAGTCCAGGGGTACCAAGAGACCCAGTACTTC. The chain employs TRBV7-2 and TRBJ2-5; D is perhaps TRBD1 (6 bases). This CDR3 has 15 amino acids. Trimming took off 1 base at V and 0 bases at J, with 9 bases between the two ends. The germline V gene has CDR1 SGHTA and CDR2 FQGNSA.

The V gene is TRBV2, the J gene TRBJ1-2; D gene unclear. Germline V gene sequence: CDR1 SNHLY, CDR2 FYNNEI. The CDR3 totals 12 residues. V was shortened by 2 bases and J by 4 bases, with 5 bases between the two germline ends. CDR3 nucleotide sequence: TGTGCCAGCAGTGAAATGAGCTATGGCTACACCTTC. It yields the protein CASSEMSYGYTF.

The chain has TRBV7-9 and TRBJ2-7, with D possibly matching TRBD2 (7 bases). The CDR3 loop spans 12 amino acids. Trimming stripped 7 bases from V and 6 bases from J, with 13 bases between. The germline gives CDR1 SEHNR, CDR2 FQNEAQ (reference sequence). CDR3 loop: CASTTGGSEQYV. The CDR3 DNA reads as TGTGCCAGCACCACGGGGGGCTCCGAGCAGTACGTC.

The V gene is TRBV4-1, the J gene TRBJ2-1; 9 bases line up with TRBD2. Trimming removed 0 bases from V and 10 bases from J; junction bases left unmatched: 7. The CDR3 is 15 residues long. CDR1 MGHRA and CDR2 YSYEKL come from the germline V gene. The CDR3 bases are TGCGCCAGCAGCCAAGAAGTAGCGGGAGCTCGGGAGCAGTTCTTC. This sequence encodes CASSQEVAGAREQFF.

The chain employs TRBV27 and TRBJ2-3; 11 positions agree with TRBD2. Unmatched junction bases numbered 7, after V lost 4 bases and J lost 4 bases. Germline-derived CDR1 and CDR2 are MNHEY and SMNVEV (reference sequence). This CDR3 spans 16 amino acids. CDR3 nucleotides: TGTGCCAGCAGTTCCACTAGCGGGAGTATGGCAGATACGCAGTATTTT. The encoded protein is CASSSTSGSMADTQYF.

The CDR3 DNA sequence: TGTGCCAGCTCAAAGGACAGCTACGAGCAGTACGTC. Its translation is CASSKDSYEQYV. The chain recombines TRBV18 with TRBJ2-7; possible D gene TRBD1, 6 bases. In germline, CDR1 is KGHSH, CDR2 LQKENI. V gave up 5 bases and J gave up 3 bases, with 8 bases separating them. This CDR3 contains 12 residues.

The V gene is TRBV27, the J gene TRBJ2-1, with 8 nucleotides matching TRBD1. J gave up 13 bases and V 2 bases, and 10 bases lay outside the gene matches. The CDR3 covers 14 residues. CDR1 is MNHEY, CDR2 SMNVEV, per germline (reference sequence). The CDR3 DNA is TGTGCCAGCAGTTTAGCACCCGGGACAGGCAATCAGTTCTTC. Its protein is CASSLAPGTGNQFF.

The chain uses TRBV12-5 and TRBJ1-3; 7 bases line up with TRBD1. Losses at the gene ends were 4 bases for V and 0 bases for J; bases not matched to a gene: 12. CDR3 size: 18 residues. Germline CDR1 is LGHNT and CDR2 is FRNRAP. The CDR3 nucleotides read TGTGCTAGTGGTTCATCGACAGGGACCTCTTTCTCTGGAAACACCATATATTTT. Its translation: CASGSSTGTSFSGNTIYF.

The V call is TRBV27, the J call TRBJ1-1; no reliable D call. This CDR3 comprises 12 residues. The V end lost 6 bases, the J end lost 7 bases, and 12 bases lay between the germline ends. CDR1 is MNHEY and CDR2 is SMNVEV in the germline V gene (reference sequence). DNA for the CDR3: TGTGCCAGCAGGTCGGGGAGTATTGAAGCTTTCTTT. Translation gives CASRSGSIEAFF.